This entry describes one T cell receptor (beta chain). RNA transcripts were the template, and TCR beta CDR3 regions were amplified from them. Following a first-round RT-PCR that used HTBI primers, a second-round multiplex PCR was carried out. TCRdb re-derived calls from the multiplex PCR reads in MiXCR, one entry per CDR3 protein. There are just over 600,000 distinct CDR3 sequences in the sample; 22% occur only once, and approximately 6.9% lies in the top ten. This record comes from a study of Graves' ophthalmopathy and Graves' hyperthyroidism. This TCR was recovered from a woman under 30 with stable Graves' hyperthyroidism. Some clones in this sample may be carry-over from other donors' samples. Sample: peripheral blood.

The CDR3 is CAWSQKGHQPQHF. In DNA form, the CDR3 reads TGTGCCTGGAGTCAAAAGGGGCATCAGCCCCAGCATTTT. The chain links TRBV30 to TRBJ1-5, with TRBD1 as a possible D gene (5 bases). Trimming left V 2 bases short and J 5 bases short, with 10 bases between. The CDR3 extends over 13 amino acids. The germline gives CDR1 GTSNPN, CDR2 SVGIG (reference sequence).